Only a few counts were recorded for the clone carrying this T cell receptor beta chain. Authors' processing steps: Estimates of nucleated cell counts were drawn from the amplification of reference gene primers. Libraries were prepared by immunoSEQ multiplex PCR; TCRdb keeps only in-frame clonotypes and omits some of them. The D gene and trimming were derived from the DNA, and the V and J assignments and clone size from that table. The sample contains approximately 190,000 clones, over 75% of which appear only once. The data derive from a study of blood T cell repertoires in COVID-19. Turning to the study itself: The cDNA or gDNA used as material had been derived from T cells, B-cell-depleted T cells, or PBMCs.

The CDR3 runs 13 residues. Germline CDR1 reads SQVTM; CDR2 reads ANQGSEA. With 7 bases removed from V and 6 bases from J, the gap between germline ends came to 15 bases. This chain connects TRBV29-1 to TRBJ1-4, with D tentatively TRBD1 (6 bases). The sample comprised peripheral blood. The clonotype comes from a woman between 40 and 55 years old who had recovered from COVID-19. DNA of the CDR3: TGCAGCGGCCTACAGGGAACGGATGAAAAACTGTTTTTT. It translates to CSGLQGTDEKLFF.